This record looks at one T cell receptor beta chain sequence and its context. This sample is part of a study of cytomegalovirus exposure and HLA in healthy donors. Study information: It was reported in a later analysis that the same platform had been used for the roughly 130 validation repertoires as for the 550 to 700 first-cohort repertoires.

With 1 base clipped from V and 1 base from J, the junction kept 5 bases outside the gene matches. From germline, CDR1 is SGHDT and CDR2 YYEEEE. The CDR3 is 17 amino acids. The method was immunoSEQ multiplex PCR; TCRdb's version includes in-frame clones alone and lacks a portion of them. This table holds approximately 200,000 clones, 88% found once. The source is a woman aged 18-29 years in good health and CMV-seronegative. Sequencing was done on a sample of PBMCs. This chain links TRBV5-6 with TRBJ2-6; TRBD2 agrees at 7 bases. The CDR3 DNA follows: TGTGCCAGCAGCTTGCTTGGACTAGGATCTGGGGCCAACGTCCTGACTTTC. Translated, it gives CASSLLGLGSGANVLTF.